This T cell receptor beta chain was retrieved from a study of STAT3 mutations in large granular lymphocyte leukemia. Study background: Canonical activating STAT3 mutations were detected in roughly half of the longitudinally sequenced T-LGLL patients.

Details on this clone: The antigen remains unidentified.

Whole-study findings and limits: At least one immunodominant TCR beta clonotype appeared in every T-cell large granular lymphocyte leukemia patient. Clonal expansion was inferred from samples taken at other timepoints.

Sequencing used immunoSEQ multiplex PCR; TCRdb keeps in-frame clones, though not all of them. The table shows 9,500 to 12,000 clones, with roughly 85% occurring only once. This CDR3 comprises 15 residues. Germline V CDR1 and CDR2: MGHDK, SYGVNS. V lost 4 bases, J lost 9 bases, and 16 bases lay in between. Sequenced sample: peripheral blood mononuclear cells. The genes are TRBV25-1 and TRBJ1-6, with D perhaps matching TRBD1 (6 bases). The source of this sequence is a man at least 80 years old with T-cell large granular lymphocyte leukemia. Some clones in this sample may be carry-over from other donors' samples. The CDR3 sequence is CASSGAGTLTSPLHF. As DNA, the CDR3 is TGTGCCAGCAGTGGCGCCGGGACACTCACTTCACCCCTCCACTTT.